The entry below describes one TCR beta chain. Its antigen is unidentified. CDR3 length: 18 amino acids. CDR1 LGHNA and CDR2 YSLEER come from the germline V gene. Trimming took off 0 bases at V and 2 bases at J, with 17 bases between the two ends. This sample was included in a study of T cell repertoires in cytomegalovirus infection. Overall study results and limits: HLA-C-restricted CMV clonotypes gave the most frequent clonotype in two of eight donors.

TCRdb used MiXCR to reprocess the reads, holding one entry per CDR3 protein. The sample records about 570,000 distinct CDR3 sequences, 35% to 50% being singletons. Here the sequenced sample was cultured PBMCs, taken from culture after CMV antigen stimulation. The chain joins TRBV4-3 to TRBJ1-3; D is uncertain. The origin of this receptor is a human donor in good health (CMV status not recorded). Some clones in this sample may be carry-over from other donors' samples. This chain's CDR3 is CASSQEAVGENTGNTIYF. The CDR3 DNA reads TGCGCCAGCAGCCAAGAGGCCGTTGGGGAAAATACTGGAAACACCATATATTTT.